The 19 T cell receptor beta chains below come from one sample, sequenced in a study of spatial heterogeneity in lung cancer. A single record per CDR3 protein comes from TCRdb applying MiXCR to the 5' RACE reads. The table lists some 23,000 distinct CDR3 sequences, roughly 6.9% of them singletons. Sample time point: sample taken at primary tumor resection. The authors sequenced whole RNA from tumor, nontumor lung or frozen PBMC without sorting. The sample was PBMCs, taken at surgery. Source of these receptors: a male donor with early-stage non-small cell lung cancer.

The chain links TRBV5-5 to TRBJ2-2; D gene uncertain. V lost 1 base and J lost 5, with 6 bases in between. CDR1 and CDR2 from the germline V gene are SGHKS and YYEKEE (reference sequence). The CDR3 contains 13 residues. The CDR3 nucleotides are TGTGCCAGCAGCTTGACCGGAACCGGGGAGCTGTTTTTT. Translating it yields CASSLTGTGELFF.

This clonotype was observed a handful of times. The CDR3 protein is CASSPRSGTGTYF. In DNA, the CDR3 is TGCGCCAGCAGCCCTCGATCCGGGACAGGGACCTACTTC. The chain has TRBV5-1 and TRBJ2-4; 9 nucleotides line up with TRBD1. V lost 4 bases, J lost 16 bases, and 12 bases stayed unmatched. The CDR3 covers 13 residues. Germline-derived CDR1 and CDR2 are SGHRS and YFSETQ.

This clonotype was counted many times. The chain joins TRBV5-1 to TRBJ2-4; TRBD1 agrees at 9 bases. J gave up 6 bases and V 4 bases, and 5 bases lay outside the gene matches. The CDR3 consists of 14 residues. Germline V gene sequence: CDR1 SGHRS, CDR2 YFSETQ. The CDR3: CASSPSGQGNIQYF. The CDR3 coding sequence is TGCGCCAGCAGCCCTTCGGGACAGGGAAACATTCAGTACTTC.

This clonotype was seen ten or more times. The gene calls are TRBV6-5 and TRBJ2-1; no definite D call. CDR1 is MNHEY, CDR2 SVGAGI, per germline. V shed 6 bases and J shed 5 bases, with 14 bases lying between them. The CDR3 length is 14 residues. The CDR3, as DNA: TGTGCCAGCAGAAACGCCCCTCGGGACAATGAGCAGTTCTTC. This gives the protein CASRNAPRDNEQFF.

This clonotype was picked up many times. The rearrangement links TRBV7-8 to TRBJ1-1, with 10 bases identical to TRBD1. Germline V gives CDR1 SGHVS, CDR2 FQNEAQ. This CDR3 spans 15 amino acids. The J segment lost 7 bases and the V segment lost 1 base, leaving 6 bases of the junction unmatched. The CDR3 DNA sequence: TGTGCCAGCAGCTTAGTAGACAGGGGGCAGGATGAAGCTTTCTTT. This translates into CASSLVDRGQDEAFF.

This clonotype was observed many times. The chain couples TRBV9 to TRBJ1-4; D may be TRBD1 (5 bases). The V end was cut by 0 bases, the J end by 8 bases, with 17 bases between. From germline, CDR1 is SGDLS and CDR2 YYNGEE. CDR3 size: 16 residues. In DNA form, the CDR3 reads TGTGCCAGCAGCGTAGCTACTGGGGGAGCCATAGAAAAACTGTTTTTT. Translated, it gives CASSVATGGAIEKLFF.

This clonotype was seen more than once but under ten times. The chain employs TRBV7-9 and TRBJ2-5, with D hard to call. Germline assignment: CDR1 SEHNR and CDR2 FQNEAQ (reference sequence). CDR3 length: 14 residues. V dropped 2 bases and J dropped 5 bases, with 12 bases sitting between them. DNA of the CDR3: TGTGCCAGCAGCTTAACGGTCACAAGGGAGACCCAGTACTTC. Protein product: CASSLTVTRETQYF. The full variable domain, in which reference TRBV7-9 and TRBJ2-5 provide the parts outside the CDR3, is DTGVSQNPRHKITKRGQNVTFRCDPISEHNRLYWYRQTLGQGPEFLTYFQNEAQLEKSRLLSDRFSAERPKGSFSTLEIQRTEQGDSAMYLCASSLTVTRETQYFGPGTRLLVL.

This chain joins TRBV7-9 and TRBJ2-3; 11 bases match TRBD2. The CDR3 totals 16 residues. The V gene's germline CDR1 is SEHNR and CDR2 FQNEAQ (reference sequence). V dropped 3 bases and J dropped 6; count of bases not matched to a gene: 8. Written as DNA, the CDR3 is TGTGCCAGCAGCTTTGTACTAGCGGGGGCCGGGGATACGCAGTATTTT. The encoded protein is CASSFVLAGAGDTQYF.

At least ten counts were recorded for this clonotype. This chain connects TRBV20-1 to TRBJ2-3; unclear D gene. The CDR3 has 13 residues. Germline-derived CDR1 and CDR2 are DFQATT and SNEGSKA (reference sequence). Between the trimmed V and J ends, which lost 0 bases and 4 bases, there was a span of 8 bases. The CDR3 DNA follows: TGCAGTGCTAGAGATCCGTTGGCAGATACGCAGTATTTT. This gives the protein CSARDPLADTQYF.

Concerning this clonotype itself: A read error may produce the germline difference seen at one junction end. The V gene is TRBV2, the J gene TRBJ2-2, with 12 bases that match TRBD2. Germline V lookup: CDR1 SNHLY, CDR2 FYNNEI. The CDR3 runs 16 residues. The CDR3 reads CANSERTSGMAGELFF. The DNA for the CDR3 is TGTGCCAACAGTGAGCGGACTAGCGGGATGGCCGGGGAGCTGTTTTTT.

This clonotype has ten or more counts. The chain recombines TRBV4-1 with TRBJ2-3, with TRBD1 matching 12 bases. The CDR3 is 19 residues long. CDR1 and CDR2 from the germline V gene are MGHRA and YSYEKL. Trimming at V came to 0 bases and at J to 4 bases, leaving 11 bases not matched to a gene. The CDR3 here is CASSQDWGLGTGGADTQYF. In DNA form, the CDR3 reads TGCGCCAGCAGCCAAGATTGGGGACTCGGGACAGGGGGCGCAGATACGCAGTATTTT.

This clonotype was seen only a few times. The chain couples TRBV25-1 to TRBJ2-1; D is possibly TRBD1 or TRBD2 (6 bases each). In germline, CDR1 is MGHDK, CDR2 SYGVNS. The CDR3 has 16 amino acids. The V gene lost 8 bases and the J gene lost 1 base, with 18 bases spanning the gap. CDR3 protein: CASEGQGGRSYNEQFF. CDR3 sequence (DNA): TGTGCCAGCGAGGGACAAGGGGGGCGATCCTACAATGAGCAGTTCTTC.

This clonotype was observed a few times. The V gene is TRBV2, the J gene TRBJ2-1; the match to TRBD2 covers 7 bases. The germline V gene encodes CDR1 SNHLY and CDR2 FYNNEI. The CDR3 loop spans 14 amino acids. V dropped 2 bases and J dropped 8; count of bases not matched to a gene: 6. The CDR3 is CASSESSGFDEQFF. The CDR3 coding sequence is TGTGCCAGCAGTGAAAGTAGCGGGTTCGATGAGCAGTTCTTC.

The sample holds many counts of this clonotype. The chain uses TRBV20-1 and TRBJ1-1, with unresolved D. The ends were cut back, 5 bases at V and 3 bases at J, with 10 bases in the middle. Looked up from germline, CDR1 is DFQATT and CDR2 is SNEGSKA (reference sequence). The CDR3 spans 12 residues. The CDR3 reads CSAPGRDTEAFF. CDR3 coding DNA: TGCAGTGCTCCTGGCCGGGACACTGAAGCTTTCTTT.

There are many counts of this clonotype. The rearrangement links TRBV6-6 to TRBJ2-1; 9 bases map to TRBD2. The CDR3 spans 18 residues. V trimming: 0 bases; J trimming: 4 bases; junction bases outside the gene matches: 10. Germline-derived CDR1 and CDR2 are MNHNY and SVGAGI (reference sequence). CDR3 residues: CASSYSNERGASYNEQFF. CDR3 DNA: TGTGCCAGCAGTTACTCGAACGAGCGGGGGGCTAGTTACAATGAGCAGTTCTTC.

The chain couples TRBV4-2 to TRBJ1-1, with D perhaps matching TRBD1 (6 bases). This CDR3 region has 15 residues. CDR1 is LGHNA and CDR2 is YNFKEQ in the germline V gene. Trimming cost V 3 bases and J 2 bases, with 13 bases left between them. The CDR3 DNA reads as TGTGCCAGCAGCCATGAACCGGGACAAAACACTGAAGCTTTCTTT. Amino acid sequence: CASSHEPGQNTEAFF.

J is TRBJ2-2 and V is TRBV2; D tentatively reads TRBD1 or TRBD2 (7 bases each). The CDR3 is 15 residues long. The ends were cut back, 11 bases at V and 5 bases at J, with 21 bases in the middle. Germline V CDR1 and CDR2: SNHLY, FYNNEI. The CDR3 DNA sequence: TGTGCCTCCCTGAGCCCCAGGGGGGGTACCGGGGAGCTGTTTTTT. It encodes CASLSPRGGTGELFF.

This clonotype was recorded many times. The chain recombines TRBV11-2 with TRBJ1-3; D is possibly TRBD1 (6 bases). The CDR3 runs to 15 residues. CDR1 is SGHAT and CDR2 is FQNNGV in the germline V gene. The V end was cut by 6 bases, the J end by 1 base, with 13 bases between. CDR3 coding DNA: TGTGCCAGCAGAGTGGACAGATTATCTGGAAACACCATATATTTT. Its protein product is CASRVDRLSGNTIYF.

By share, this clonotype counts as medium-sized. The gene calls are TRBV9 and TRBJ2-1, with D tentatively TRBD2 (5 bases). Trimming stripped 0 bases from V and 10 bases from J, with 8 bases between. Germline CDR1 and CDR2: SGDLS and YYNGEE. This CDR3 has 12 residues. The CDR3 region has the DNA TGTGCCAGCAGCGTAGGAGGGCCAGAGCAGTTCTTC. It yields the protein CASSVGGPEQFF.